Below, 20 T cell receptor beta chains from the same sample are listed, as sequenced in a study of STAT5B mutations in CD4+ large granular lymphocyte leukemia. Using immunoSEQ multiplex PCR, the repertoire was profiled, and TCRdb retains in-frame clones only, with some absent. The sample records more than 30,000 clones, over 65% being singletons. What was sequenced was CD4+ T cells from blood buffy coats. The receptors come from a human donor in good health.

The V gene is TRBV12-5, the J gene TRBJ1-1, with 8 bases aligning to TRBD1. Looked up from germline, CDR1 is LGHNT and CDR2 is FRNRAP. V shed 7 bases, J shed 1 base, and the junction held 2 bases outside the gene matches. The CDR3 totals 13 residues. In DNA form, the CDR3 reads TGTGCTAGTGTTGGACAGGGGAACACTGAAGCTTTCTTT. Protein: CASVGQGNTEAFF.

The chain combines TRBV7-8 with TRBJ2-2; perhaps TRBD2 as D (5 bases). The germline V gene has CDR1 SGHVS and CDR2 FQNEAQ. The CDR3 spans 16 residues. Trimming stripped 3 bases from V and 5 bases from J, with 16 bases between. The CDR3 sequence is CASSFQRTVGTGELFF. Written as DNA, the CDR3 is TGTGCCAGCAGCTTCCAAAGGACTGTGGGGACCGGGGAGCTGTTTTTT.

The rearrangement uses TRBV4-2 and TRBJ2-1; the D call may be TRBD1 or TRBD2 (5 bases each). The CDR3 covers 15 residues. Germline CDR1 reads LGHNA; CDR2 reads YNFKEQ. V was clipped by 1 base and J by 7 bases, with 14 bases between them. The DNA of the CDR3 is TGTGCCAGCAGCCAAGGTGACGGGACGCTGAATGAGCAGTTCTTC. Residues: CASSQGDGTLNEQFF.

V usage is TRBV5-5 and J usage is TRBJ1-1; D unresolved. The CDR3 totals 12 residues. Germline loops: CDR1 SGHKS, CDR2 YYEKEE (reference sequence). The ends were cut back, 5 bases at V and 8 bases at J, with 13 bases in the middle. DNA of the CDR3: TGTGCCAGCAGTAACCTTACTGCAGAAGCTTTCTTT. This gives the protein CASSNLTAEAFF. Supplemented by reference TRBV5-5 and TRBJ1-1, the full variable domain reads DAGVTQSPTHLIKTRGQQVTLRCSPISGHKSVSWYQQVLGQGPQFIFQYYEKEERGRGNFPDRFSARQFPNYSSELNVNALLLGDSALYLCASSNLTAEAFFGQGTRLTVV.

This clone was recorded only once. The chain employs TRBV5-5 and TRBJ2-4; the D is unclear. The CDR3 runs 14 residues. Germline assignment: CDR1 SGHKS and CDR2 YYEKEE (reference sequence). The ends were cut back, 2 bases at V and 6 bases at J, with 12 bases in the middle. CDR3: CASSFGRVGNIQYF. The CDR3 DNA is TGTGCCAGCAGCTTTGGACGGGTGGGAAACATTCAGTACTTC. Based on the CDR3 plus reference TRBV5-5 and TRBJ2-4, the full variable domain is DAGVTQSPTHLIKTRGQQVTLRCSPISGHKSVSWYQQVLGQGPQFIFQYYEKEERGRGNFPDRFSARQFPNYSSELNVNALLLGDSALYLCASSFGRVGNIQYFGAGTRLSVL.

CDR3 residues: CASSERGEKLFF. The CDR3 DNA follows: TGTGCCAGCAGTGAAAGGGGTGAAAAACTGTTTTTT. The chain has TRBV25-1 and TRBJ1-4; D is perhaps TRBD1 (5 bases). The germline V gene has CDR1 MGHDK and CDR2 SYGVNS. V was cut by 2 bases and J by 7 bases, with 5 bases left in between. The CDR3 covers 12 residues.

The chain is built from TRBV7-9 and TRBJ2-7; no reliable D call. The V gene lost 0 bases and the J gene lost 2 bases, with 11 bases spanning the gap. CDR3 length: 15 amino acids. Germline V CDR1 and CDR2: SEHNR, FQNEAQ (reference sequence). CDR3 region: CASSLADGQAYEQYF. The CDR3, as DNA: TGTGCCAGCAGCTTAGCGGACGGCCAGGCCTACGAGCAGTACTTC.

This clone showed up just once. The chain combines TRBV10-3 with TRBJ2-5, with 12 bases identical to TRBD2. J lost 2 bases, V lost 6 bases, and 1 base had no gene match. The CDR3 covers 14 residues. Germline V gene sequence: CDR1 ENHRY, CDR2 SYGVKD. This CDR3 reads CAISLAGGQETQYF. CDR3 DNA sequence: TGTGCCATCAGCCTAGCGGGGGGGCAAGAGACCCAGTACTTC.

The chain recombines TRBV1 with TRBJ2-3; the table's D gene call, TRBD2, was not cross checked with the DNA. TRBV1 has pseudogene status. This CDR3 spans 20 amino acids. The CDR3 protein is CTSSQRSGERRRTSTDTQYF. In DNA, the CDR3 is TGCACCAGCAGCCAAAGATCGGGCGAACGTAGGAGGACTAGCACAGATACGCAGTATTTT.

The rearrangement joins TRBV6-6 to TRBJ1-5; 7 bases map to TRBD1. From germline, CDR1 is MNHNY and CDR2 SVGAGI (reference sequence). V lost 7 bases, J lost 6 bases, and 12 bases stayed unmatched. The CDR3 covers 15 residues. DNA of the CDR3: TGTGCCAGCATGACTACAAACAGGGGTGCTCAGCCCCAGCATTTT. This sequence encodes CASMTTNRGAQPQHF.

This rearrangement joins TRBV10-2 to TRBJ2-3; 11 positions agree with TRBD1. After removal of 6 bases from V and 5 bases from J, the junction contained 7 bases not matched to a gene. The CDR3 sequence is 15 residues long. Germline CDR1 WSHSY, CDR2 SAAADI. CDR3 nucleotide sequence: TGCGCCAGCAGAAACGGACAGGGGGCTAGAGATACGCAGTATTTT. Its protein product is CASRNGQGARDTQYF.

The CDR3 loop reads CASSPDSGGSPLHF. In nucleotides, the CDR3 is TGTGCCAGCAGCCCGGACTCGGGAGGTTCACCCCTCCACTTT. V gene TRBV11-2 combines with J gene TRBJ1-6; D ambiguous. CDR1 is SGHAT, CDR2 FQNNGV, per germline. Deletions cut 5 bases from V and 9 bases from J, with 14 bases between. This CDR3 is 14 amino acids long.

The chain employs TRBV9 and TRBJ1-2, with TRBD1 matching 7 bases. The CDR3 covers 16 residues. After removal of 4 bases from V and 5 bases from J, the junction contained 14 bases not matched to a gene. In germline, CDR1 is SGDLS, CDR2 YYNGEE. The CDR3 here is CASSQDPGGGGYGYTF. CDR3 sequence (DNA): TGTGCCAGCAGCCAGGACCCAGGGGGGGGCGGATATGGCTACACCTTC.

CDR3 bases: TGTGCCAGCCTTAAGGGACAGATCTACGAGCAGTACTTC. It specifies CASLKGQIYEQYF. V and J are TRBV2 and TRBJ2-7; TRBD1 agrees at 7 bases. The CDR3 is 13 amino acids. V trimming: 8 bases; J trimming: 3 bases; junction bases outside the gene matches: 7. The germline V gene encodes CDR1 SNHLY and CDR2 FYNNEI.

The CDR3 DNA reads as TGCAGCTCCAGCTGGCCGGGACATCTAGGCGATGGCTACACCTTC. Translated, it gives CSSSWPGHLGDGYTF. The genes are TRBV29-1 and TRBJ1-2; maybe TRBD1 (6 bases). V shed 8 bases and J shed 6 bases, with 25 bases lying between them. Germline V gene sequence: CDR1 SQVTM, CDR2 ANQGSEA. The CDR3 has 15 residues.

The chain couples TRBV5-5 to TRBJ2-3; D remains ambiguous. Germline V gene sequence: CDR1 SGHKS, CDR2 YYEKEE (reference sequence). The CDR3 runs to 12 residues. V was trimmed by 0 bases and J by 2 bases, leaving 1 base between them. The CDR3 loop reads CASSLDTDTQYF. The CDR3 DNA is TGTGCCAGCAGCTTGGACACAGATACGCAGTATTTT. Based on the CDR3 plus reference TRBV5-5 and TRBJ2-3, the full variable domain is DAGVTQSPTHLIKTRGQQVTLRCSPISGHKSVSWYQQVLGQGPQFIFQYYEKEERGRGNFPDRFSARQFPNYSSELNVNALLLGDSALYLCASSLDTDTQYFGPGTRLTVL.

This clone has a single count. This chain connects TRBV4-2 to TRBJ2-1; 12 positions agree with TRBD2. Germline V lookup: CDR1 LGHNA, CDR2 YNFKEQ. CDR3 size: 18 residues. Unmatched junction bases numbered 4, after V lost 0 bases and J lost 1 base. CDR3 coding DNA: TGTGCCAGCAGCCAAGATGAGGGACTAGCGGGTTCCTACAATGAGCAGTTCTTC. Protein sequence: CASSQDEGLAGSYNEQFF.

The J gene is TRBJ1-2, the V gene TRBV5-1; a weak D match, TRBD1 (5 bases). This CDR3 has 18 amino acids. V was trimmed by 1 base and J by 3 bases, leaving 22 bases between them. Germline V lookup: CDR1 SGHRS, CDR2 YFSETQ. The CDR3 reads CASSLREGTLSPYYGYTF. CDR3 nucleotides: TGCGCCAGCAGCTTGCGCGAGGGGACCCTTTCCCCTTACTATGGCTACACCTTC. The variable domain in full, completed from reference TRBV5-1 and TRBJ1-2, reads KAGVTQTPRYLIKTRGQQVTLSCSPISGHRSVSWYQQTPGQGLQFLFEYFSETQRNKGNFPGRFSGRQFSNSRSEMNVSTLELGDSALYLCASSLREGTLSPYYGYTFGSGTRLTVV.

This clone has just a few counts. The V gene is TRBV18, the J gene TRBJ2-2; D unclear. The V and J ends lost 2 bases and 6 bases respectively, with 25 bases between them. This CDR3 has 19 residues. Germline V lookup: CDR1 KGHSH, CDR2 LQKENI. For the CDR3, the DNA is TGTGCCAGCTCACCAAGAGGCTTAGGAGTCCAGGCGTCGGCCGGGGAGCTGTTTTTT. As protein: CASSPRGLGVQASAGELFF.

Only one count was recorded for this clone. The chain is built from TRBV2 and TRBJ2-5; D tentatively fits TRBD1 or TRBD2 (5 bases each). The CDR3 runs to 13 residues. Germline V CDR1 and CDR2: SNHLY, FYNNEI. The V end was cut by 7 bases, the J end by 1 base, with 10 bases between. CDR3 DNA sequence: TGTGCCAGCACCGGGGACGGCCAAGAGACCCAGTACTTC. Translated: CASTGDGQETQYF.